The 18 T cell receptor beta chains reported below all come from one sample, sequenced in a study of blood T cell repertoires in COVID-19. Sequencing was performed with immunoSEQ multiplex PCR; in TCRdb, only in-frame clones are kept and a portion is missing. The sample has about 250,000 clones; under 90% are singletons. Sequencing used PBMCs or T cells enriched from blood (not recorded which). The receptor set was obtained from a man in his late teens or twenties who had recovered from COVID-19.

The V and J genes are TRBV5-6 and TRBJ1-5; no clear D gene. Trimming left V 3 bases short and J 5 bases short, with 12 bases between. CDR3 length: 14 residues. Germline lookup yields CDR1 SGHDT and CDR2 YYEEEE. As DNA, the CDR3 is TGTGCCAGCAGCTCAGCGGGGTCAGATCAGCCCCAGCATTTT. Translating gives CASSSAGSDQPQHF.

This clone came up a few times. The chain links TRBV6-5 to TRBJ1-6; possibly TRBD1 for D (5 bases). Trimming left V 8 bases short and J 6 bases short, with 11 bases between. This CDR3 has 13 amino acids. Per germline, CDR1 MNHEY and CDR2 SVGAGI. CDR3 in DNA: TGTGCCAGCCAGGGAGGCATTAATTCACCCCTCCACTTT. Translating gives CASQGGINSPLHF.

The chain is built from TRBV15 and TRBJ2-1; tentatively, D is TRBD2 (5 bases). The CDR3 runs to 16 residues. V was pared by 0 bases and J by 1 base, with 10 bases between. Per the germline V gene, CDR1 is LNHNV and CDR2 is YYDKDF (reference sequence). This CDR3 is CATSRESSGSYNEQFF. The CDR3 nucleotides are TGTGCCACCAGCAGAGAGTCCAGCGGTTCCTACAATGAGCAGTTCTTC.

The genes are TRBV4-2 and TRBJ2-3; maybe TRBD1 (5 bases). Trimming removed 1 base at V and 3 bases at J, with 11 bases between. The CDR3 is made up of 15 amino acids. Germline assignment: CDR1 LGHNA and CDR2 YNFKEQ. CDR3 in DNA: TGTGCCAGCAGCCAAGTTGGCCAGGGTACAGATACGCAGTATTTT. It codes for CASSQVGQGTDTQYF.

This clone came up a few times. This sequence joins TRBV11-2 and TRBJ1-4; a weak D match, TRBD1 (5 bases). There are 14 residues in the CDR3. Between the trimmed V and J ends, which lost 5 bases and 8 bases, there was a span of 15 bases. Germline V gene data show CDR1 as SGHAT and CDR2 as FQNNGV. The CDR3 sequence: CASSPRGGGEKLFF. Written as DNA, the CDR3 is TGTGCCAGCAGCCCCCGGGGGGGAGGGGAAAAACTGTTTTTT.

This clone was recorded once. The chain employs TRBV3-1 (or the pseudogene TRBV3-2) and TRBJ2-7; possibly TRBD1 for D (5 bases). Per the germline V gene, CDR1 is LGHDT and CDR2 is YNNKEL (reference sequence). V gave up 2 bases and J gave up 1 base, with 9 bases separating them. The CDR3 contains 14 residues. CDR3 nucleotide sequence: TGTGCCAGCAGCCAAACCCGACAGTCCTACGAGCAGTACTTC. Residues: CASSQTRQSYEQYF.

This clone was found once. The V and J genes are TRBV28 and TRBJ2-2; the match to TRBD2 covers 7 bases. J gave up 3 bases and V 6 bases, and 4 bases lay outside the gene matches. CDR1 MDHEN and CDR2 SYDVKM come from the germline V gene. This CDR3 has 14 amino acids. CDR3 sequence (DNA): TGTGCCAGCAGACCCCTAGCGGACACCGGGGAGCTGTTTTTT. Protein sequence: CASRPLADTGELFF.

The DNA of the CDR3 is TGTGCCAGCAGTGAAGGGACTAGCGGGGACGGGGAGACCCAGTACTTC. The encoded protein is CASSEGTSGDGETQYF. The chain has TRBV25-1 and TRBJ2-5, with 13 positions matching TRBD2. This CDR3 has 16 amino acids. J gave up 5 bases and V 2 bases, and 5 bases lay outside the gene matches. Looked up from germline, CDR1 is MGHDK and CDR2 is SYGVNS.

This chain uses TRBV5-6 with TRBJ1-6, with D possibly being TRBD1 (5 bases). Germline V CDR1 and CDR2: SGHDT, YYEEEE. Trimming left V 6 bases short and J 6 bases short, with 22 bases between. The CDR3 has 17 residues. CDR3 nucleotides: TGTGCCAGCAACCCTTCGAATCTAAGGGGCATTAATTCACCCCTCCACTTT. It yields the protein CASNPSNLRGINSPLHF.

The V call is TRBV19, the J call TRBJ1-5; D is perhaps TRBD1 (6 bases). CDR3 length: 15 amino acids. Germline V gives CDR1 LNHDA, CDR2 SQIVND (reference sequence). Trimming stripped 5 bases from V and 5 bases from J, with 16 bases between. The CDR3 region has the DNA TGTGCCAGTAGTTCCCCCGACAGGTTTTATCAGCCCCAGCATTTT. Translated, it gives CASSSPDRFYQPQHF.

The chain recombines TRBV18 with TRBJ1-2; D unresolved. V was cut by 4 bases and J by 6 bases, with 15 bases left in between. Germline V gene lookup returns CDR1 KGHSH and CDR2 LQKENI. CDR3 length equals 14 residues. Written as DNA, the CDR3 is TGTGCCAGCTCACTCAACAACGATTCCGATGGCTACACCTTC. Residues: CASSLNNDSDGYTF. Full variable domain (outside the CDR3, taken from reference TRBV18 and TRBJ1-2): NAGVMQNPRHLVRRRGQEARLRCSPMKGHSHVYWYRQLPEEGLKFMVYLQKENIIDESGMPKERFSAEFPKEGPSILRIQQVVRGDSAAYFCASSLNNDSDGYTFGSGTRLTVV.

Turning to this clone: Mismatch with germline at one junction end may stem from a read error. The chain combines TRBV7-7 with TRBJ2-1; D might be TRBD2 (5 bases). Germline CDR1 is SSHAT and CDR2 is FNYEAQ (reference sequence). The CDR3 is made up of 15 amino acids. The DNA for the CDR3 is TGTGCTAGCAGTATATCACCTGGACTTTACAATGAGCAGTTCTTC. Its translation is CASSISPGLYNEQFF.

This clone appeared a single time. The V call is TRBV19, the J call TRBJ2-6, with D uncertain. Trimming took off 7 bases at V and 2 bases at J, with 9 bases between the two ends. CDR1 and CDR2 from the germline V gene are LNHDA and SQIVND (reference sequence). The CDR3 is 14 amino acids. The CDR3 spells CASIRHAGANVLTF. CDR3 in DNA: TGTGCCAGTATCAGGCATGCTGGGGCCAACGTCCTGACTTTC.

The chain recombines TRBV7-9 with TRBJ2-7; unclear D gene. V shed 3 bases and J shed 0 bases, with 3 bases lying between them. CDR1 is SEHNR, CDR2 FQNEAQ, per germline (reference sequence). This CDR3 contains 12 residues. This CDR3 reads CASSFSSYEQYF. The CDR3 region has the DNA TGTGCCAGCAGCTTTAGCTCCTACGAGCAGTACTTC.

The chain uses TRBV14 and TRBJ2-6; TRBD1 is a possible D gene (6 bases). V was shortened by 4 bases and J by 4 bases, with 14 bases between the two germline ends. Germline CDR1 and CDR2: SGHDN and FVKESK. CDR3 length: 16 amino acids. The chain's CDR3 is CASSRPRGEGANVLTF. In DNA, the CDR3 is TGTGCCAGCAGCCGGCCCAGGGGTGAAGGGGCCAACGTCCTGACTTTC.

The chain links TRBV7-2 to TRBJ1-6; the D gene is possibly TRBD1 (6 bases). Per the germline V gene, CDR1 is SGHTA and CDR2 is FQGNSA. V gave up 0 bases and J gave up 7 bases, with 13 bases separating them. The CDR3 contains 16 residues. In DNA, the CDR3 is TGTGCCAGCAGCTTAGCTCACAGGGTACGAAATTCACCCCTCCACTTT. Amino acid sequence: CASSLAHRVRNSPLHF.

The CDR3 DNA follows: TGTGCCAGCAGCCTTAACCACAGGGGAAGGGGTGAAGCTTTCTTT. It translates to CASSLNHRGRGEAFF. This chain joins TRBV3-1 (or the pseudogene TRBV3-2) and TRBJ1-1; 7 bases map to TRBD1. The CDR3 length is 15 residues. Per germline, CDR1 LGHDT and CDR2 YNNKEL (reference sequence). J was trimmed by 7 bases and V by 4 bases; bases with no gene match: 12.

J is TRBJ1-5 and V is TRBV6-6; 7 positions agree with TRBD1. The V segment lost 6 bases and the J segment 2 bases; nucleotides outside the gene matches: 7. CDR3 length: 15 residues. Germline CDR1 MNHNY, CDR2 SVGAGI (reference sequence). CDR3 loop: CASRPTGNGNQPQHF. In DNA form, the CDR3 reads TGTGCCAGCAGACCGACAGGGAACGGCAATCAGCCCCAGCATTTT.